This T cell receptor (beta chain) emerged from a study of siplizumab effects on memory and regulatory T cells. Overall study results and limits: There was no confirmation of the suppressive function of proliferating Tregs from siplizumab cultures. Naive T cells looked more diverse than memory cells, and they looked like major contributors to the alloresponse. Under siplizumab, an average roughly 70% of mappable alloreactive CD4+ clones were Treg-derived, compared with over 25% in controls. Naive or memory phenotype was unassignable for roughly 75-97% of proliferating CD4+ or CD8+ clones.

Libraries were prepared by immunoSEQ multiplex PCR; TCRdb keeps only in-frame clonotypes and omits some of them. The sample holds around 83,000 clones, 75% to 90% seen once. The CDR3 covers 16 residues. Germline V lookup: CDR1 SGHRS, CDR2 YFSETQ. Germline trimming cut 2 bases from V and 6 bases from J; bases unmatched to any gene: 6. Notes on this clone: Its antigen is currently unknown.

The rearrangement links TRBV5-1 to TRBJ2-1, with TRBD2 matching over 12 bases. The sequence derives from a human donor in good health. Sequenced material: CD4+ T cells sorted from blood. The CDR3 DNA sequence: TGCGCCAGCAGCTTAGCTAGCGGGAGGGCCTCCAATGAGCAGTTCTTC. Protein sequence: CASSLASGRASNEQFF.